A selection of T cell receptor beta chains follows, all from one sample in a study of shared clonotypes between healthy human individuals. Profiling relied on immunoSEQ multiplex PCR, and the TCRdb table lists in-frame clones only, not all of them. The data show 110,000 or so clones, approximately 70% seen once. The sequencing input was memory CD8+ T cells sorted from blood. Receptors originate from a woman aged 25-40 years in good health. Each CDR3 is given with its conserved first and last residue. Each record gives: V gene, J gene, CDR3 protein.

v_gene: TRBV29-1
j_gene: TRBJ2-5
CDR3aa: CSARGGQETQYF

v_gene: TRBV4-2
j_gene: TRBJ1-3
CDR3aa: CASSQVQETSGNTIYF

v_gene: TRBV5-1
j_gene: TRBJ1-2
CDR3aa: CASSVFGQGVVYGYTF

v_gene: TRBV11-2
j_gene: TRBJ2-5
CDR3aa: CASSLRGTQETQYF

v_gene: TRBV10-3
j_gene: TRBJ2-7
CDR3aa: CAISERTATLSYEQYF

v_gene: TRBV20-1
j_gene: TRBJ2-1
CDR3aa: CSARPYNEQFF

v_gene: TRBV19
j_gene: TRBJ1-1
CDR3aa: CASSMRALGTEAFF

v_gene: TRBV19
j_gene: TRBJ1-2
CDR3aa: CASGGTPLGYGYTF

v_gene: TRBV19
j_gene: TRBJ1-1
CDR3aa: CASSIAPPQGMNTEAFF

v_gene: TRBV2
j_gene: TRBJ2-3
CDR3aa: CASSEGPVASTDTQYF

v_gene: TRBV29-1
j_gene: TRBJ2-1
CDR3aa: CSVEGGDRQYNEQFF

v_gene: TRBV7-9
j_gene: TRBJ1-4
CDR3aa: CASNGVEGEKLFF

v_gene: TRBV7-9
j_gene: TRBJ2-1
CDR3aa: CASSLATSGSNNEQFF

v_gene: TRBV2
j_gene: TRBJ1-4
CDR3aa: CASSEIRRVSGQGNEKLFF

v_gene: TRBV29-1
j_gene: TRBJ2-5
CDR3aa: CSVKQGIETQYF

v_gene: TRBV6-5
j_gene: TRBJ1-1
CDR3aa: CASEPGQGSTEAFF

v_gene: TRBV2
j_gene: TRBJ1-2
CDR3aa: CASATPNYGYTF

v_gene: TRBV18
j_gene: TRBJ2-3
CDR3aa: CASSHTLAGDADTQYF

v_gene: TRBV2
j_gene: TRBJ2-7
CDR3aa: CASSRTLRAGTSGTFSYEQYF

v_gene: TRBV27
j_gene: TRBJ2-3
CDR3aa: CASSRQREATDTQYF

v_gene: TRBV6-4
j_gene: TRBJ2-2
CDR3aa: CASSGGGLSTGELFF

v_gene: TRBV10-1
j_gene: TRBJ2-7
CDR3aa: CASRGEGEGCPYEQYF

v_gene: TRBV30
j_gene: TRBJ1-3
CDR3aa: CAWSPLDTLSGNTIYF

v_gene: TRBV27
j_gene: TRBJ1-5
CDR3aa: CASSLSWGGFNQPQHF

v_gene: TRBV25-1
j_gene: TRBJ1-4
CDR3aa: CASSETTEGEKLFF

v_gene: TRBV13
j_gene: TRBJ2-7
CDR3aa: CASSMGWGYEQYF

v_gene: TRBV29-1
j_gene: NA
CDR3aa: CSVGSGEGGEQYF

v_gene: TRBV5-1
j_gene: TRBJ2-7
CDR3aa: CASSLAGTGTKKAYEQYF

v_gene: TRBV29-1
j_gene: TRBJ1-2
CDR3aa: CSVYGFGYTF

v_gene: TRBV15
j_gene: TRBJ1-5
CDR3aa: CATSPDRLGNQPQHF

v_gene: TRBV4-1
j_gene: TRBJ2-5
CDR3aa: CASSVGTNLRQYF